The clone carrying this TCR beta chain was seen only a few times. The source of the sample is a study of identical twins. TCRdb fed the 5' RACE reads into MiXCR, producing one record per CDR3 protein. This table has 650,000 to 750,000 distinct CDR3 sequences, 21% appearing once. Germline loops: CDR1 SEHNR, CDR2 FQNEAQ (reference sequence). Deletions cut 2 bases from V and 2 bases from J, with 13 bases between. The CDR3 has 16 amino acids. There were only healthy Caucasians among the donors. This sample also belongs to another study, concerning T cells expressing NK-cell markers. Per that paper: Sequenced donors, eight in total, included seven who were HCMV-seropositive and one who was seronegative.

The sequence was collected from a woman aged 18 to 35 in good health. Sequenced sample: PBMCs. The chain employs TRBV7-9 and TRBJ1-3, with no clear D. The DNA for the CDR3 is TGTGCCAGCAGCTTAACCCCCCCCGGGCCTGGAAACACCATATATTTT. Its translation: CASSLTPPGPGNTIYF.